Following are 21 T cell receptor beta chains from one sample sequenced in a study of T cells in Graves' hyperthyroidism and ophthalmopathy. Amplified regions were TCR beta CDR3 sequences from RNA transcripts. During a first-round RT-PCR of the TCR CDR3, the HTBI primer set was used. TCRdb reprocessed the multiplex PCR reads via MiXCR and lists one record per CDR3 protein. The sample carries 200,000 to 250,000 distinct CDR3 sequences, approximately 17% recorded once. The sequenced sample consisted of blood. These receptors came from a man aged 50 to 60 with Graves' hyperthyroidism.

This clonotype was seen repeatedly, ten times or more. This chain uses TRBV11-2 with TRBJ2-7; D call uncertain. Germline V gene lookup returns CDR1 SGHAT and CDR2 FQNNGV. The germline V and J ends were trimmed by 7 bases and 7 bases, with 11 bases remaining between them. This CDR3 contains 11 residues. In DNA form, the CDR3 reads TGTGCCAGCACCTCGGTCGGGGAGCAGTACTTC. It translates to CASTSVGEQYF.

V usage is TRBV28 and J usage is TRBJ2-2, with D maybe TRBD1 (6 bases). The CDR3 spans 17 residues. The V gene lost 7 bases and the J gene lost 2 bases, with 20 bases spanning the gap. Germline assignment: CDR1 MDHEN and CDR2 SYDVKM. The CDR3 protein is CASTSPSSTGNTGELFF. The CDR3, as DNA: TGTGCCAGCACCTCGCCCTCGTCGACAGGAAACACCGGGGAGCTGTTTTTT.

The CDR3 DNA reads as TGTGCCAGCAGTAAACTGACAGGGAGGACTGAAGCTTTCTTT. This codes for CASSKLTGRTEAFF. V gene TRBV6-2 or TRBV6-3 combines with J gene TRBJ1-1; TRBD1 matches 7 bases. The CDR3 contains 14 residues. The germline CDR1 and CDR2 sequences are MNHEY and SVGEGT. V was pared by 5 bases and J by 5 bases, with 8 bases of the junction left unmatched.

The table lists this clonotype with a few counts. The genes are TRBV6-2 or TRBV6-3 and TRBJ2-7; 7 bases line up with TRBD1. With 5 bases clipped from V and 0 bases from J, the junction kept 7 bases outside the gene matches. Germline lookup yields CDR1 MNHEY and CDR2 SVGEGT. The CDR3 covers 15 residues. The CDR3 nucleotides are TGTGCCAGCAGTCGACAGGGAATCTCCTCCTACGAGCAGTACTTC. Translation: CASSRQGISSYEQYF.

At least ten counts were recorded for this clonotype. The chain has TRBV20-1 and TRBJ2-2; 9 nucleotides match TRBD1. The CDR3 contains 14 residues. Trimming cost V 3 bases and J 7 bases; bases outside gene matches: 6. CDR1 and CDR2 (germline): DFQATT, SNEGSKA (reference sequence). CDR3 sequence: CSASVDRGGGELFF. CDR3 in DNA: TGCAGTGCTAGTGTGGACAGGGGAGGCGGGGAGCTGTTTTTT.

This clonotype was recorded at least ten times. The chain combines TRBV5-1 with TRBJ2-7; tentatively, D is TRBD2 (6 bases). V dropped 4 bases and J dropped 2 bases, with 13 bases sitting between them. The CDR3 length is 14 residues. Germline V gene sequence: CDR1 SGHRS, CDR2 YFSETQ. CDR3 DNA sequence: TGCGCCAGCAGCCTTCACGCGGGGACCTACGAGCAGTACTTC. Translating gives CASSLHAGTYEQYF.

This clonotype was observed many times. The chain combines TRBV2 with TRBJ2-7; TRBD2 matches 12 bases. CDR3 length: 15 residues. Losses at the gene ends were 2 bases for V and 4 bases for J; bases not matched to a gene: 3. Germline CDR1 is SNHLY and CDR2 is FYNNEI. The CDR3 protein is CASSEMTSGSYEQYF. In nucleotides, the CDR3 is TGTGCCAGCAGTGAAATGACTAGCGGGAGTTACGAGCAGTACTTC.

The sample holds many counts of this clonotype. The chain has TRBV20-1 and TRBJ2-1; D tentatively fits TRBD1 or TRBD2 (5 bases each). CDR1 DFQATT and CDR2 SNEGSKA come from the germline V gene (reference sequence). This CDR3 contains 14 residues. Trimming removed 6 bases at V and 4 bases at J, with 16 bases between. CDR3 loop: CSAAVGELYNEQFF. The CDR3 DNA reads as TGCAGTGCCGCGGTGGGGGAGCTTTACAATGAGCAGTTCTTC.

This clonotype was counted at least ten times. The chain recombines TRBV30 with TRBJ1-2, with D tentatively TRBD1 (6 bases). The CDR3 contains 12 residues. Trimming cost V 5 bases and J 3 bases, with 10 bases left between them. Germline V lookup: CDR1 GTSNPN, CDR2 SVGIG (reference sequence). The DNA for the CDR3 is TGTGCCTGGGCCGGGGGGCACTATGGCTACACCTTC. Translated: CAWAGGHYGYTF.

In its sample, this clonotype was seen many times. The rearrangement links TRBV28 to TRBJ1-1; D unresolved. The CDR3 is made up of 15 amino acids. Trimming left V 2 bases short and J 0 bases short, with 10 bases between. Germline V lookup: CDR1 MDHEN, CDR2 SYDVKM. This CDR3 is CASSLEDKLNTEAFF. The CDR3 DNA follows: TGTGCCAGCAGTTTAGAAGACAAACTGAACACTGAAGCTTTCTTT.

Remarks on this clonotype: A clone one base away is much larger, so this may be a read error. The chain carries TRBV12-3 or TRBV12-4 and TRBJ2-1; the D gene is possibly TRBD1 (5 bases). CDR3 size: 15 residues. The CDR3 here is CASSFSQGVYNGQFF. The CDR3 DNA follows: TGTGCCAGCAGTTTCTCCCAGGGTGTCTACAATGGGCAGTTCTTC.

This clonotype was recorded many times. The chain joins TRBV20-1 to TRBJ2-7; 10 nucleotides match TRBD1. This CDR3 spans 14 amino acids. Germline lookup yields CDR1 DFQATT and CDR2 SNEGSKA (reference sequence). Trimming at V came to 0 bases and at J to 7 bases, leaving 6 bases not matched to a gene. CDR3 coding DNA: TGCAGTGCTAGAGATCCCGGGACAGGGGTTGAGCAGTACTTC. Encoded protein: CSARDPGTGVEQYF.

This clonotype appeared many times. The rearrangement joins TRBV3-1 to TRBJ1-5, with D possibly TRBD1 on 5 matching bases. V dropped 1 base and J dropped 5 bases, with 9 bases sitting between them. The germline V gene has CDR1 LGHDT and CDR2 YNNKEL (reference sequence). The CDR3 consists of 14 residues. The CDR3 DNA follows: TGTGCCAGCAGCCAAGCCAGGGTCGATCAGCCCCAGCATTTT. Its protein product is CASSQARVDQPQHF. Based on the CDR3 plus reference TRBV3-1 and TRBJ1-5, the full variable domain is DTAVSQTPKYLVTQMGNDKSIKCEQNLGHDTMYWYKQDSKKFLKIMFSYNNKELIINETVPNRFSPKSPDKAHLNLHINSLELGDSAVYFCASSQARVDQPQHFGDGTRLSIL.

This clonotype was detected many times. The chain couples TRBV6-1 to TRBJ2-7, with D possibly being TRBD1 (7 bases). This CDR3 comprises 15 residues. V was cut by 6 bases and J by 2 bases, with 17 bases left in between. The germline CDR1 and CDR2 sequences are MNHNS and SASEGT. The CDR3 region is CASRSRQGGAYEQYF. CDR3 sequence (DNA): TGTGCCAGCAGGTCAAGACAGGGAGGTGCCTACGAGCAGTACTTC.

In this sample, this clonotype turned up many times. The V and J genes are TRBV5-8 and TRBJ2-5, with TRBD2 matching over 14 bases. J gave up 4 bases and V 4 bases, and 6 bases lay outside the gene matches. The length of the CDR3 is 16 residues. The germline V gene has CDR1 SGHTS and CDR2 YDEGEE. The CDR3, as DNA: TGTGCCAGCAGCACCCGACTAGCGGGAGGGCTAGAGACCCAGTACTTC. It is translated as CASSTRLAGGLETQYF. Supplemented by reference TRBV5-8 and TRBJ2-5, the full variable domain reads EAGVTQSPTHLIKTRGQQATLRCSPISGHTSVYWYQQALGLGLQFLLWYDEGEERNRGNFPPRFSGRQFPNYSSELNVNALELEDSALYLCASSTRLAGGLETQYFGPGTRLLVL.

This clonotype was observed many times. This chain connects TRBV3-1 to TRBJ1-1; D is ambiguous. From germline, CDR1 is LGHDT and CDR2 YNNKEL (reference sequence). V dropped 1 base and J dropped 5 bases, with 5 bases sitting between them. This CDR3 contains 12 residues. In DNA form, the CDR3 reads TGTGCCAGCAGCCAAGTTCTGACTGAAGCTTTCTTT. This encodes CASSQVLTEAFF.

Only a few counts were recorded for this clonotype. This chain links TRBV12-3 or TRBV12-4 with TRBJ2-2; tentative D call: TRBD2 (6 bases). The CDR3 is 14 amino acids. V lost 7 bases and J lost 0, with 9 bases in between. CDR3: CASIAESNTGELFF. Here the CDR3 DNA reads TGTGCCAGCATAGCGGAGTCGAACACCGGGGAGCTGTTTTTT.

The table lists this clonotype with many counts. The chain joins TRBV2 to TRBJ2-7, with D perhaps matching TRBD1 (6 bases). Germline V gene data show CDR1 as SNHLY and CDR2 as FYNNEI. V lost 4 bases and J lost 0, with 10 bases in between. CDR3 length equals 14 residues. CDR3 protein: CASSGQEASYEQYF. For the CDR3, the DNA is TGTGCCAGCAGTGGACAGGAAGCCTCCTACGAGCAGTACTTC.

The V and J genes are TRBV4-3 and TRBJ2-7; perhaps TRBD1 as D (5 bases). Trimming took 0 bases from V and 5 from J, leaving 14 bases between them. The CDR3 is 15 residues long. Germline V gene data show CDR1 as LGHNA and CDR2 as YSLEER. In DNA, the CDR3 is TGCGCCAGCAGCCAAGACAAGATGGGGCTCGACGAGCAGTACTTC. As protein: CASSQDKMGLDEQYF.

The sample holds many counts of this clonotype. This sequence joins TRBV30 and TRBJ1-1, with D perhaps matching TRBD1 (5 bases). The V end was cut by 8 bases, the J end by 4 bases, with 17 bases between. CDR1 and CDR2 (germline): GTSNPN, SVGIG (reference sequence). The CDR3 totals 13 residues. CDR3 DNA: TGTGCCCGCCATCGGGGGGTCGGCACTGAAGCTTTCTTT. It translates to CARHRGVGTEAFF. Full variable domain (rest looked up from reference TRBV30 and TRBJ1-1): SQTIHQWPATLVQPVGSPLSLECTVEGTSNPNLYWYRQAAGRGLQLLFYSVGIGQISSEVPQNLSASRPQDRQFILSSKKLLLSDSGFYLCARHRGVGTEAFFGQGTRLTVV.

This chain connects TRBV6-1 to TRBJ1-5; no clear D gene. Germline-derived CDR1 and CDR2 are MNHNS and SASEGT. This CDR3 is built from 15 residues. The V and J ends lost 5 bases and 1 base respectively, with 12 bases between them. For the CDR3, the DNA is TGTGCCAGCAGTCCACGACCTAGAAGCAATCAGCCCCAGCATTTT. It is translated as CASSPRPRSNQPQHF.